These T cell receptor beta chains were read from a single sample in a study of shared clonotypes between healthy human individuals. The repertoire was sequenced with immunoSEQ multiplex PCR; TCRdb's copy has only in-frame clones and lacks some. The repertoire holds about 530,000 clones, with 90% to 96% as singletons. Specimen: naive CD4+ T cells sorted from blood. The receptors shown here come from a woman aged 25 to 39 in good health. Each CDR3 is given with its conserved first and last residue. A D gene is named only where the DNA matches it firmly. Only part of the rows carry a size: once, few, many, or a class if the clone is expanded.

j_call	clone_size	v_call	d_call	cdr3_aa	cdr3_nt
TRBJ1-2	-	TRBV28	-	CASISSQRSYGYTF	TGTGCCAGCATCTCCAGCCAGCGCTCCTATGGCTACACCTTC
TRBJ1-1	-	TRBV4-1	-	CASSQGPSGLRAFF	TGCGCCAGCAGCCAAGGGCCTTCGGGACTTCGAGCTTTCTTT
TRBJ2-3	-	TRBV19	-	CASSPSPDSTDTQYF	TGTGCCAGTAGTCCATCTCCCGACAGCACAGATACGCAGTATTTT
TRBJ2-7	-	TRBV28	-	CASSLMGEQYF	TGTGCCAGCAGTTTGATGGGTGAGCAGTACTTC
TRBJ2-2	-	TRBV5-1	TRBD2	CASTITSGNTGELFF	TGCGCCAGCACCATCACTAGCGGAAACACCGGGGAGCTGTTTTTT
TRBJ1-4	-	TRBV7-2	TRBD1	CASSLQQGMKEKLFF	TGTGCCAGCAGCTTACAACAGGGGATGAAAGAAAAACTGTTTTTT
TRBJ2-7	-	TRBV5-1	TRBD2	CASSRASGTYEQYF	TGCGCCAGCAGCAGGGCTAGCGGTACCTACGAGCAGTACTTC
TRBJ2-7	once	TRBV11-1	-	CASSFRLTRTWYEQYF	TGTGCCAGCAGCTTCCGACTGACCCGGACTTGGTACGAGCAGTACTTC
TRBJ2-5	-	TRBV5-1	-	CASSWGETQYF	TGCGCCAGCAGTTGGGGGGAGACCCAGTACTTC
TRBJ2-5	-	TRBV4-1	-	CASSRTRGETQYF	TGCGCCAGCAGCCGCACTAGGGGAGAGACCCAGTACTTC
TRBJ2-7	-	TRBV18	TRBD1	CASSPGGRGREQYF	TGTGCCAGCTCACCAGGCGGCAGGGGGCGGGAGCAGTACTTC
TRBJ2-7	-	TRBV28	-	CASSLRGTPSPYEQYF	TGTGCCAGCAGTTTAAGGGGGACTCCTAGTCCCTACGAGCAGTACTTC
TRBJ1-1	-	TRBV30	-	CAWSVGGANTEAFF	TGTGCCTGGAGTGTAGGGGGAGCGAACACTGAAGCTTTCTTT
TRBJ1-1	-	TRBV7-9	-	CASSLAPGEAFF	TGTGCCAGCAGCTTAGCGCCAGGAGAAGCTTTCTTT
TRBJ2-1	-	TRBV4-2	-	CASNPKGSVSYNEQFF	TGTGCCAGCAATCCGAAGGGGTCGGTCTCCTACAATGAGCAGTTCTTC
TRBJ2-7	once	TRBV5-1	TRBD2	CASSPLLAGGPYEQYF	TGCGCCAGCAGCCCCCTTCTGGCGGGAGGGCCGTACGAGCAGTACTTC
TRBJ2-7	-	TRBV9	-	CASSARLGGYEQYF	TGTGCCAGCAGCGCAAGGTTAGGGGGGTACGAGCAGTACTTC
TRBJ2-7	-	TRBV18	TRBD1	CASSLRQGASYEQYF	TGTGCCAGCTCCCTAAGACAGGGGGCAAGCTACGAGCAGTACTTC
TRBJ2-5	-	TRBV7-7	-	CASSPVSQETQYF	TGTGCCAGCAGCCCCGTCAGCCAAGAGACCCAGTACTTC
TRBJ2-7	-	TRBV2	TRBD1	CASSDLPGQGTYEQYF	TGTGCCAGCAGTGATCTCCCGGGACAGGGAACCTACGAGCAGTACTTC
TRBJ2-7	-	TRBV6-1	-	CAISGTPYEQYF	TGTGCCATCTCCGGGACACCTTACGAGCAGTACTTC
TRBJ1-4	-	TRBV28	-	CASAPGGLNEKLFF	TGTGCCAGCGCCCCAGGTGGCCTAAATGAAAAACTGTTTTTT
TRBJ1-1	-	TRBV5-1	-	CASSLDKTEAFF	TGCGCCAGCAGCTTGGATAAAACTGAAGCTTTCTTT
TRBJ2-4	-	TRBV6-5	TRBD1	CASSPRDRGTDIQYF	TGTGCCAGCAGCCCCCGGGACAGGGGAACCGACATTCAGTACTTC
TRBJ2-3	-	TRBV29-1	TRBD2	CSVSHPRGEATSADTQYF	TGCAGCGTTTCCCACCCCCGGGGGGAGGCCACCAGTGCAGATACGCAGTATTTT
TRBJ2-7	-	TRBV19	TRBD1	CASSGQGYEQYF	TGTGCCAGTAGTGGACAGGGTTACGAGCAGTACTTC
TRBJ1-4	-	TRBV28	-	CASSSHSSEKLFF	TGTGCCAGCAGTTCCCACAGCAGTGAAAAACTGTTTTTT
TRBJ2-3	-	TRBV14	-	CASSQAGGSITQYF	TGTGCCAGCAGCCAAGCTGGCGGTAGCATTACGCAGTATTTT
TRBJ1-1	-	TRBV18	-	CASSPREGTEAFF	TGTGCCAGCTCACCCAGGGAAGGCACTGAAGCTTTCTTT
TRBJ2-3	few	TRBV5-1	TRBD2	CASSLGASGSTDTQYF	TGCGCCAGCAGCTTGGGGGCTAGCGGGAGCACAGATACGCAGTATTTT
TRBJ1-5	-	TRBV19	-	CASSIKLPKGGFYNQPQHF	TGTGCCAGTAGTATCAAACTCCCAAAAGGAGGATTTTACAATCAGCCCCAGCATTTT
TRBJ1-1	-	TRBV27	-	CASSLSFGEAFF	TGTGCCAGCAGTTTATCGTTCGGGGAAGCTTTCTTT